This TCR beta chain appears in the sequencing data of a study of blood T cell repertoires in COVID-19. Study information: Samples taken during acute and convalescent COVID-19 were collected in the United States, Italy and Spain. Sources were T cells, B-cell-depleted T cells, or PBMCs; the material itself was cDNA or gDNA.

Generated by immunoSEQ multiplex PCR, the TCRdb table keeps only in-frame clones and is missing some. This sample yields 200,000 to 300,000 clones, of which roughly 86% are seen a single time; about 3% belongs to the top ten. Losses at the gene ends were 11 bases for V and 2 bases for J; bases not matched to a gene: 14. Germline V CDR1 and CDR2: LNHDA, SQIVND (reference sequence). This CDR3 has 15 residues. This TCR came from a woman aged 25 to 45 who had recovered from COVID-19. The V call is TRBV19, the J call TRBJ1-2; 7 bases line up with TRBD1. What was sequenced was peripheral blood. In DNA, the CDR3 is TGTGCCGCAAATCATCAACCGACAGGGAACTATGGCTACACCTTC. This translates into CAANHQPTGNYGYTF.